Shown below are 25 T cell receptor beta chains from a single sample sequenced in a study of T-cell reconstitution after alpha-beta-depleted transplantation in children (dated by TCRdb to 2016 to 2017). Receptor amplification or capture employed PCR. The instrument was an Illumina HiSeq 2500. TCR library preparation used molecular barcoding, with unique molecular identifiers applied to normalize quantification of the TCRbeta repertoire. TCRdb itself trimmed the public reads at Q25 with fastp, ran MiXCR and retained productive beta chains. Rows merge per CDR3 protein into single entries with the most common DNA and genes. A total of fewer than 500,000 distinct CDR3 sequences appear in this sample, around 46% of them only once. The ten largest account for around a quarter of the sample. Sample treatment or condition, as interpreted from the label and publication: allogeneic hematopoietic cell transplantation with graft depleted of TCRalphabeta T cells and CD19 B cells.

The starting material was PBMCs, obtained before TCRalphabeta/CD19-depleted stem cell transplant. The origin of the receptors is a girl aged 2 to 10 with aplastic anemia, due to receive a stem cell transplant.

This chain connects TRBV20-1 to TRBJ2-1, with D uncertain. Deletions cut 3 bases from V and 5 bases from J, with 5 bases between. CDR1 and CDR2 (germline): DFQATT, SNEGSKA (reference sequence). This CDR3 has 11 residues. The CDR3 here is CSASLDNEQFF. The CDR3 nucleotides are TGCAGTGCTAGCCTCGACAATGAGCAGTTCTTC.

This clonotype was observed a handful of times. The chain joins TRBV5-1 to TRBJ2-7; TRBD1 or TRBD2 may be the D gene (6 bases each). Trimming stripped 0 bases from V and 4 bases from J, with 17 bases between. This CDR3 comprises 16 residues. The germline V gene has CDR1 SGHRS and CDR2 YFSETQ. CDR3 DNA sequence: TGCGCCAGCAGCTTGGCCTGGTCGGGGGCGCAATACGAGCAGTACTTC. This codes for CASSLAWSGAQYEQYF.

Ten or more counts support this clonotype. The chain combines TRBV5-6 with TRBJ1-1; D might be TRBD1 (6 bases). Trimming stripped 2 bases from V and 5 bases from J, with 19 bases between. Germline CDR1 and CDR2: SGHDT and YYEEEE. CDR3 length equals 16 residues. The CDR3 DNA reads as TGTGCCAGCAGCTTTGATCAGGGGCGCCTATGGACTGAAGCTTTCTTT. Protein sequence: CASSFDQGRLWTEAFF. Full variable domain (outside the CDR3, taken from reference TRBV5-6 and TRBJ1-1): DAGVTQSPTHLIKTRGQQVTLRCSPKSGHDTVSWYQQALGQGPQFIFQYYEEEERQRGNFPDRFSGHQFPNYSSELNVNALLLGDSALYLCASSFDQGRLWTEAFFGQGTRLTVV.

The chain couples TRBV6-1 to TRBJ2-7, with TRBD1 matching 7 bases. V trimming: 8 bases; J trimming: 5 bases; junction bases outside the gene matches: 9. This CDR3 is 13 amino acids long. CDR1 MNHNS and CDR2 SASEGT come from the germline V gene. The CDR3 sequence is CASRQGSGNEQYF. CDR3 sequence (DNA): TGTGCCAGCCGACAGGGATCGGGCAACGAGCAGTACTTC.

This clonotype was seen more than once but under ten times. The chain uses TRBV25-1 and TRBJ2-1; D is unclear. V was cut by 3 bases and J by 0 bases, with 12 bases left in between. In germline, CDR1 is MGHDK, CDR2 SYGVNS. The CDR3 is made up of 16 amino acids. The chain's CDR3 is CASSDNTASSYNEQFF. As DNA, the CDR3 is TGTGCCAGCAGTGACAATACAGCGAGCTCCTACAATGAGCAGTTCTTC.

This chain connects TRBV15 to TRBJ2-2; the D gene could be TRBD1 or TRBD2 (5 bases each). Deletions cut 0 bases from V and 4 bases from J, with 9 bases between. The CDR3 covers 15 residues. The germline V gene encodes CDR1 LNHNV and CDR2 YYDKDF (reference sequence). CDR3 sequence (DNA): TGTGCCACCAGCAGAGATGAGGGGCTCACCGGGGAGCTGTTTTTT. It codes for CATSRDEGLTGELFF. The full variable domain, completed using reference TRBV15 and TRBJ2-2, is DAMVIQNPRYQVTQFGKPVTLSCSQTLNHNVMYWYQQKSSQAPKLLFHYYDKDFNNEADTPDNFQSRRPNTSFCFLDIRSPGLGDTAMYLCATSRDEGLTGELFFGEGSRLTVL.

The chain employs TRBV15 and TRBJ1-1; 10 bases match TRBD1. J lost 4 bases, V lost 3 bases, and 5 bases had no gene match. Germline V gene sequence: CDR1 LNHNV, CDR2 YYDKDF (reference sequence). This CDR3 region has 15 residues. Here the CDR3 DNA reads TGTGCCACCAGCAGGGCCGGGACAGGGGCCACTGAAGCTTTCTTT. Its protein is CATSRAGTGATEAFF.

The sample holds a few counts of this clonotype. The gene calls are TRBV12-3 or TRBV12-4 and TRBJ1-1; 8 nucleotides agree with TRBD1. The CDR3 extends over 16 amino acids. The J segment lost 4 bases and the V segment lost 7 bases, leaving 14 bases of the junction unmatched. CDR3 in amino acids: CASMGGQGMAGTEAFF. Here the CDR3 DNA reads TGTGCCAGCATGGGAGGACAGGGCATGGCAGGCACTGAAGCTTTCTTT.

The V and J genes are TRBV20-1 and TRBJ2-3; a weak D match, TRBD1 (5 bases). Germline loops: CDR1 DFQATT, CDR2 SNEGSKA (reference sequence). Trimming removed 6 bases from V and 4 bases from J, with 17 bases in between. CDR3 length: 14 amino acids. The CDR3 bases are TGCAGTGCGCAAGGGGCCGGCTTCTCAGATACGCAGTATTTT. It is translated as CSAQGAGFSDTQYF.

The chain employs TRBV3-1 and TRBJ2-7; the match to TRBD1 covers 7 bases. V lost 4 bases to trimming and J lost 3 bases; unmatched junction nucleotides: 12. CDR3 length: 16 residues. Per the germline V gene, CDR1 is LGHDT and CDR2 is YNNKEL (reference sequence). The CDR3 DNA reads TGTGCCAGCAGCCCCCAGGTGACAGGGTTTCTCTACGAGCAGTACTTC. Amino acid sequence: CASSPQVTGFLYEQYF.

The chain joins TRBV28 to TRBJ2-1; perhaps TRBD2 as D (5 bases). CDR1 is MDHEN, CDR2 SYDVKM, per germline. This CDR3 is 15 amino acids long. V was pared by 5 bases and J by 0 bases, with 11 bases between. The CDR3 reads CASSTTRRSYNEQFF. As DNA, the CDR3 is TGTGCCAGCAGTACAACTAGGCGCTCCTACAATGAGCAGTTCTTC.

This clonotype showed up just a few times. V usage is TRBV15 and J usage is TRBJ1-1; D is ambiguous. CDR1 and CDR2 (germline): LNHNV, YYDKDF (reference sequence). CDR3 length: 17 amino acids. Between the trimmed V and J ends, which lost 1 base and 0 bases, there was a span of 15 bases. CDR3 protein: CATSRALIRGMNTEAFF. In DNA, the CDR3 is TGTGCCACCAGCAGAGCACTTATCAGAGGTATGAACACTGAAGCTTTCTTT.

V is TRBV12-3 or TRBV12-4 and J is TRBJ2-1; 15 bases are a match to TRBD2. CDR3 length: 16 amino acids. V dropped 6 bases and J dropped 8; count of bases not matched to a gene: 8. Here the CDR3 DNA reads TGTGCCAGCAGCCACGGACTAGCGGGGGGGCCGTATGAGCAGTTCTTC. Translated: CASSHGLAGGPYEQFF.

This clonotype was observed at least ten times. The chain is built from TRBV4-1 and TRBJ2-1; TRBD2 matches 8 bases. The CDR3 extends over 16 amino acids. CDR1 is MGHRA and CDR2 is YSYEKL in the germline V gene. J was trimmed by 9 bases and V by 0 bases; bases with no gene match: 10. The CDR3 region has the DNA TGCGCCAGCAGCCAAGATATGTGGCGGGAGGAGGCTGAGCAGTTCTTC. Amino acid sequence: CASSQDMWREEAEQFF.

The sample holds a few counts of this clonotype. The rearrangement uses TRBV20-1 and TRBJ2-3, with a possible D match to TRBD2 (5 bases). The CDR3 covers 16 residues. The V and J ends lost 6 bases and 2 bases respectively, with 21 bases between them. Per the germline V gene, CDR1 is DFQATT and CDR2 is SNEGSKA (reference sequence). CDR3: CSAHLPKRGPTDTQYF. CDR3 in DNA: TGCAGTGCCCACCTCCCCAAGCGAGGGCCCACAGATACGCAGTATTTT.

In its sample, this clonotype was seen a few times. The chain joins TRBV20-1 to TRBJ2-1, with 8 bases lining up with TRBD2. The germline V gene has CDR1 DFQATT and CDR2 SNEGSKA (reference sequence). Trimming cost V 5 bases and J 6 bases; bases outside gene matches: 6. This CDR3 is 13 amino acids long. The CDR3 loop reads CSAPGLAGNEQFF. The CDR3 DNA is TGCAGTGCTCCCGGACTAGCAGGCAATGAGCAGTTCTTC.

This chain links TRBV20-1 with TRBJ2-7; D perhaps matches TRBD2 (6 bases). The CDR3 is made up of 14 amino acids. Trimming stripped 4 bases from V and 2 bases from J, with 15 bases between. Germline-derived CDR1 and CDR2 are DFQATT and SNEGSKA (reference sequence). For the CDR3, the DNA is TGCAGTGCTAAGAAGGGACTGAGGCCCTACGAGCAGTACTTC. Its translation is CSAKKGLRPYEQYF.

This chain uses TRBV6-5 with TRBJ2-7; D possibly corresponds to TRBD2 (6 bases). This CDR3 has 16 residues. From germline, CDR1 is MNHEY and CDR2 SVGAGI. V shed 0 bases and J shed 2 bases, with 14 bases lying between them. The CDR3: CASSYSRASAAYEQYF. CDR3 bases: TGTGCCAGCAGTTACTCGAGGGCTAGCGCGGCCTACGAGCAGTACTTC.

There are many counts of this clonotype. The V call is TRBV5-6, the J call TRBJ1-1; 10 bases match TRBD1. This CDR3 is built from 16 residues. Germline loops: CDR1 SGHDT, CDR2 YYEEEE. With 1 base clipped from V and 4 bases from J, the junction kept 7 bases outside the gene matches. The CDR3 here is CASSLRLGTGATEAFF. As DNA, the CDR3 is TGTGCCAGCAGCTTGAGGTTAGGGACAGGGGCCACTGAAGCTTTCTTT.

This clonotype was observed a few times. The gene calls are TRBV6-5 and TRBJ2-7; possibly TRBD2 for D (5 bases). The CDR3 consists of 15 residues. V was trimmed by 0 bases and J by 0 bases, leaving 9 bases between them. Germline CDR1 MNHEY, CDR2 SVGAGI. This CDR3 reads CASSYSRVSSYEQYF. The CDR3 nucleotides are TGTGCCAGCAGTTACTCGCGGGTGAGCTCCTACGAGCAGTACTTC.

This clonotype was counted between two and nine times. A read error is possible here, since a much larger clone lies one base away. The rearrangement joins TRBV3-1 to TRBJ1-1, with 8 bases aligning to TRBD1. With 5 bases clipped from V and 0 bases from J, the junction kept 2 bases outside the gene matches. Per the germline V gene, CDR1 is LGHDT and CDR2 is YNNKEL (reference sequence). The CDR3 length is 14 residues. The CDR3, as DNA: TGTGCCAGCAGCTGGACAGGGCTGAACACTGAAGCTTTCTTT. Translated: CASSWTGLNTEAFF.

The chain uses TRBV7-6 and TRBJ2-2, with 8 bases that match TRBD2. This CDR3 region has 16 residues. The trim removed 5 bases at V and 2 bases at J, leaving 7 bases unmatched. Per germline, CDR1 SGHVS and CDR2 FNYEAQ. The chain's CDR3 is CASSVLAGGNTGELFF. CDR3 coding DNA: TGTGCCAGCAGCGTCCTAGCGGGTGGAAACACCGGGGAGCTGTTTTTT. Full variable domain (remainder filled in from reference TRBV7-6 and TRBJ2-2): GAGVSQSPRYKVTKRGQDVALRCDPISGHVSLYWYRQALGQGPEFLTYFNYEAQQDKSGLPNDRFSAERPEGSISTLTIQRTEQRDSAMYRCASSVLAGGNTGELFFGEGSRLTVL.

A remark on this clonotype: The junction differs from germline at one of its ends, possibly a read error. V gene TRBV20-1 combines with J gene TRBJ2-7; 13 bases align to TRBD2. This CDR3 has 17 residues. Germline CDR1 is DFQATT and CDR2 is SNEGSKA (reference sequence). CDR3 amino acids: CCARSQGTSGKSYEQYF. The CDR3 bases are TGCTGTGCTAGATCCCAAGGGACTAGCGGGAAGTCCTACGAGCAGTACTTC.

CDR3 amino acids: CSARVQTNEQFF. CDR3 bases: TGCAGTGCTAGAGTACAGACAAATGAGCAGTTCTTC. The chain recombines TRBV20-1 with TRBJ2-1; D not certain. CDR1 and CDR2 (germline): DFQATT, SNEGSKA (reference sequence). This CDR3 comprises 12 residues. V shed 1 base and J shed 7 bases, with 8 bases lying between them.

The V and J genes are TRBV20-1 and TRBJ2-2; TRBD2 matches at 8 bases. The CDR3 has 15 residues. Per the germline V gene, CDR1 is DFQATT and CDR2 is SNEGSKA (reference sequence). V gave up 0 bases and J gave up 3 bases; unmatched junction bases: 3. Here the CDR3 reads CSARDSGTDTGELFF. Here the CDR3 DNA reads TGCAGTGCTAGAGATAGCGGGACGGACACCGGGGAGCTGTTTTTT.